This T cell receptor beta chain was recorded in a study of blood T cell repertoires in COVID-19. In the study overall: Whether acute or convalescent, the COVID-19 samples came from the United States, Italy and Spain.

CDR3 length: 12 amino acids. The ends were cut back, 0 bases at V and 4 bases at J, with 6 bases in the middle. CDR1 and CDR2 (germline): GTSNPN, SVGIG (reference sequence). Original processing methods: Using reference gene primer amplification, nucleated cell counts were estimated. Sequenced by immunoSEQ multiplex PCR; TCRdb stores in-frame clones only, minus some. V, J and clone size reflect that table, while D and trimming were determined from the DNA. The sample lists 200,000 to 300,000 clones, approximately 83% occurring once. The table lists this clone with many counts. The V call is TRBV30, the J call TRBJ1-2; D not resolved. The receptor was derived from a human donor in a cohort sampled during active COVID-19. The sequenced material came from peripheral blood. In DNA form, the CDR3 reads TGTGCCTGGAGTGTGAACAGCTATGGCTACACCTTC. This encodes CAWSVNSYGYTF. The complete variable domain, with remaining parts taken from reference TRBV30 and TRBJ1-2, reads SQTIHQWPATLVQPVGSPLSLECTVEGTSNPNLYWYRQAAGRGLQLLFYSVGIGQISSEVPQNLSASRPQDRQFILSSKKLLLSDSGFYLCAWSVNSYGYTFGSGTRLTVV.